This T cell receptor beta chain is from a study of shared clonotypes between healthy human individuals. Across the study: Each donor's CD4 naive and CD4 memory cells filled three plates apiece, CD8 naive two, and CD8 memory one.

Method: immunoSEQ multiplex PCR; TCRdb's copy keeps in-frame clones and lacks some. The repertoire holds some 2.4 million clones, 80% to 95% seen once, with about 0.39% in the top ten. Broader study findings: A handful of donors shared approximately 5% of their naive CD4 clonotypes.

With regard to this clone: Its antigen is currently unknown.

The junction had 5 bases not matched to a gene; V was cut back by 6 bases and J by 0 bases. This CDR3 spans 15 amino acids. Germline assignment: CDR1 MNHNY and CDR2 SVGAGI (reference sequence). This receptor was taken from a man aged 18 to 29 in good health. Some clones in this sample may be carry-over from other donors' samples. This sequence joins TRBV6-6 and TRBJ1-2; 9 bases are a match to TRBD1. Sequenced input: naive CD4+ T cells from PBMCs. Subset described: CD45RA+ positively selected. The CDR3 nucleotides read TGTGCCAGCAGCCTAGGACAGGGGTCTAACTATGGCTACACCTTC. It is translated as CASSLGQGSNYGYTF.